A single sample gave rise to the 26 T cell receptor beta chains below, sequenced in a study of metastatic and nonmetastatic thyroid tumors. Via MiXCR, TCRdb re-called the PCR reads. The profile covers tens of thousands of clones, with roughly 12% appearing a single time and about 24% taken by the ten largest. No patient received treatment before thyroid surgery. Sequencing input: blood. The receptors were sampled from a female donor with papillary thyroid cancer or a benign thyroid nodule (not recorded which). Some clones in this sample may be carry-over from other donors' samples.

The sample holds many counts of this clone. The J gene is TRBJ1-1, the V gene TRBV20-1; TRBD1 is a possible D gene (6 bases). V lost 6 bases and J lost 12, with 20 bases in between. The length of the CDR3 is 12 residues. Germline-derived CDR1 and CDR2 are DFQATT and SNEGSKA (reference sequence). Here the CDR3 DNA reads TGCAGTGCAAGGACAGTTCAATCAGGTACTTTCTTT. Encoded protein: CSARTVQSGTFF.

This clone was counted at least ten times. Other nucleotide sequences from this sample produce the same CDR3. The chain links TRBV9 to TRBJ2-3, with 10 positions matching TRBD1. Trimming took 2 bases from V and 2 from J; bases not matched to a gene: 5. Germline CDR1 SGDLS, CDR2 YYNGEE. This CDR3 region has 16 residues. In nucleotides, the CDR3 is TGTGCCAGCAGCGTGGGACAGGGGCCTCTCACAGATACGCAGTATTTT. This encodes CASSVGQGPLTDTQYF.

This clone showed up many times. The CDR3: CASSPRDRYNEQFF. CDR3 sequence (DNA): TGTGCCAGCTCACCACGGGACAGATACAATGAGCAGTTCTTC. The chain uses TRBV18 and TRBJ2-1; 7 nucleotides agree with TRBD1. The J segment lost 4 bases and the V segment lost 1 base, leaving 1 base of the junction unmatched. Germline V gene sequence: CDR1 KGHSH, CDR2 LQKENI. The CDR3 length is 14 residues.

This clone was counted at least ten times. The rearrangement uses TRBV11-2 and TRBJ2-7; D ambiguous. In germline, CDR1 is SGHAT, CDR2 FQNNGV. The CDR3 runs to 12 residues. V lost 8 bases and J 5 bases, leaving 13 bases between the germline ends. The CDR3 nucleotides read TGTGCCAGCGCATTCGACGTGGACGAGCAGTACTTC. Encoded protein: CASAFDVDEQYF.

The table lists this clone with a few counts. The CDR3 nucleotides are TGTGCCAGTAGTGGATTGACAGGGGCCGGGGAGCTGTTTTTT. Its translation is CASSGLTGAGELFF. The V and J genes are TRBV19 and TRBJ2-2; 8 bases map to TRBD1. Germline loops: CDR1 LNHDA, CDR2 SQIVND (reference sequence). The CDR3 runs 14 residues. V dropped 5 bases and J dropped 6; count of bases not matched to a gene: 5.

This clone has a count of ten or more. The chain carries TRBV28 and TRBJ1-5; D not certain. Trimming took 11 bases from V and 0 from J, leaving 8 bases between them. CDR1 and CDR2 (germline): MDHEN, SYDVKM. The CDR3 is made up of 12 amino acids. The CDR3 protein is CASITSNQPQHF. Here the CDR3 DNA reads TGTGCCTCGATAACTAGCAATCAGCCCCAGCATTTT.

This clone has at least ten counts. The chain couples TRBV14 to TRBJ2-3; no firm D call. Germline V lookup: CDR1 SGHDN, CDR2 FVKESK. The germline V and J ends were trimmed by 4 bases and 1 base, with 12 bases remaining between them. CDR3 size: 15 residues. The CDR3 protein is CASSLIRVRTDTQYF. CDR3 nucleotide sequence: TGTGCCAGCAGCCTGATTAGGGTCCGCACAGATACGCAGTATTTT.

The CDR3 is CASSLAGRGEEKLFF. The CDR3 DNA sequence: TGTGCCAGCAGCTTGGCGGGAAGAGGGGAGGAAAAACTGTTTTTT. This sequence joins TRBV7-9 and TRBJ1-4; possible D gene TRBD1, 5 bases. Trimming cost V 3 bases and J 8 bases, with 16 bases left between them. CDR1 and CDR2 (germline): SEHNR, FQNEAQ (reference sequence). CDR3 length: 15 residues.

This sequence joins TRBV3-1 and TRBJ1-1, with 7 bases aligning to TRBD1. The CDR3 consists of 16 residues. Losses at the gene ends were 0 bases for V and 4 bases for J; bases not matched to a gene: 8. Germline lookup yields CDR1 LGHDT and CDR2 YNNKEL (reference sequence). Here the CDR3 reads CASSQDPTGVSTEAFF. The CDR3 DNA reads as TGTGCCAGCAGCCAAGACCCAACAGGGGTCTCCACTGAAGCTTTCTTT.

The CDR3 spells CASSSSWARGTGELFF. In DNA, the CDR3 is TGTGCCAGCAGCTCAAGCTGGGCTAGGGGCACCGGGGAGCTGTTTTTT. The rearrangement joins TRBV11-2 to TRBJ2-2; possible D gene TRBD1, 5 bases. Germline assignment: CDR1 SGHAT and CDR2 FQNNGV. The CDR3 has 16 residues. V was clipped by 4 bases and J by 4 bases, with 16 bases between them.

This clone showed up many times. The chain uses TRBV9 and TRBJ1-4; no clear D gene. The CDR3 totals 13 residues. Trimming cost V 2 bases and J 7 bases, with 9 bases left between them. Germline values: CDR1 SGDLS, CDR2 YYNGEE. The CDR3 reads CASSVRVGEKLFF. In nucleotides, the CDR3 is TGTGCCAGCAGCGTTCGGGTTGGTGAAAAACTGTTTTTT.

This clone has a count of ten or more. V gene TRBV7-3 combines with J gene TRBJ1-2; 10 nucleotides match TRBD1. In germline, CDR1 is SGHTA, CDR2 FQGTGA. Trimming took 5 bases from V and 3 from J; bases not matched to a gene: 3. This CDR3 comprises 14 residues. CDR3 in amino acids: CASSPGQGHYGYTF. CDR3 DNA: TGTGCCAGCAGCCCGGGACAGGGGCACTATGGCTACACCTTC. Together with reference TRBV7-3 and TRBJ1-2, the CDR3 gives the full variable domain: GAGVSQTPSNKVTEKGKYVELRCDPISGHTALYWYRQSLGQGPEFLIYFQGTGAADDSGLPNDRFFAVRPEGSVSTLKIQRTERGDSAVYLCASSPGQGHYGYTFGSGTRLTVV.

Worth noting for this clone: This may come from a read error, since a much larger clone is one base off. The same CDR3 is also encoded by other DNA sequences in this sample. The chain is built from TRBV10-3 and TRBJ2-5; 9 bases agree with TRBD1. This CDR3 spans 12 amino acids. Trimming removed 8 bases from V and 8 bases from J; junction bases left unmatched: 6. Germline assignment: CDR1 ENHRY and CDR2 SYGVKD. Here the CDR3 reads CAIGQGPETQYF. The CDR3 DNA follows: TGTGCCATCGGACAGGGGCCAGAAACCCAGTACTTC.

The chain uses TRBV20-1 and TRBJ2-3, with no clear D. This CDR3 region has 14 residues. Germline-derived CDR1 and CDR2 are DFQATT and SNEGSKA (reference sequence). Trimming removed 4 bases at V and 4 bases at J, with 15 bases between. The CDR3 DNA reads TGCAGTGCTAACCCAGCGTTAGGTGCAGATACGCAGTATTTT. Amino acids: CSANPALGADTQYF.

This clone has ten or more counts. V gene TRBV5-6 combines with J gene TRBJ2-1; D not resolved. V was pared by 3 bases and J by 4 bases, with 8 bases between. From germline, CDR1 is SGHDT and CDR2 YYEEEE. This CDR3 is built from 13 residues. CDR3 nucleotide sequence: TGTGCCAGCAGCTCACAGATTTACAATGAGCAGTTCTTC. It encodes CASSSQIYNEQFF.

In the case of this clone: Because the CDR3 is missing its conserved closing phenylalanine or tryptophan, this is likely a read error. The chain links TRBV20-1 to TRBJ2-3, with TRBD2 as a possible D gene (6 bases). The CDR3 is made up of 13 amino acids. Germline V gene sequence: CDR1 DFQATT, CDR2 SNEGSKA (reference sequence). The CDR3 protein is CSSRAGITDTQYS. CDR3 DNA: TGCAGTTCTAGAGCGGGTATCACAGATACGCAGTATTCT.

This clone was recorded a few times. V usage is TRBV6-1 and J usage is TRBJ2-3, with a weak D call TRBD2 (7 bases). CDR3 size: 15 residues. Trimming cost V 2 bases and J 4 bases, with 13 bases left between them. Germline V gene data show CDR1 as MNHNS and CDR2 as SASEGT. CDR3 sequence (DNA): TGTGCCAGCAGTGAATTTGCGGGGGCGCCAGATACGCAGTATTTT. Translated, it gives CASSEFAGAPDTQYF.

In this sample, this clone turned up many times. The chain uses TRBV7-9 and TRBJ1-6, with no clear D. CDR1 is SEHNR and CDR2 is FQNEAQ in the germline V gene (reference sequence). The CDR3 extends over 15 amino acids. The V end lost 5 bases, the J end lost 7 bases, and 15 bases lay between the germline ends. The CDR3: CASSPEPGGNSPLHF. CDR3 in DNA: TGTGCCAGCAGCCCTGAGCCGGGTGGGAATTCACCCCTCCACTTT.

The DNA of the CDR3 is TGTGCCAGCAGCCAAGTGAGTTCACCCCTCCACTTT. It encodes CASSQVSSPLHF. This chain connects TRBV4-2 to TRBJ1-6; D not resolved. Germline values: CDR1 LGHNA, CDR2 YNFKEQ. Deletions cut 1 base from V and 9 bases from J, with 4 bases between. CDR3 length equals 12 residues.

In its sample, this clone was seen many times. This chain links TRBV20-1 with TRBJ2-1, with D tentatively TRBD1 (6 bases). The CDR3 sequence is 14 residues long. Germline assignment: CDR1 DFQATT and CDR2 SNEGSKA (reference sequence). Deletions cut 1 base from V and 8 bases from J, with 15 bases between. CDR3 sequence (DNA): TGCAGTGCTAGAGTCTGGGCAGGGGAGTATGAGCAGTTCTTC. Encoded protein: CSARVWAGEYEQFF.

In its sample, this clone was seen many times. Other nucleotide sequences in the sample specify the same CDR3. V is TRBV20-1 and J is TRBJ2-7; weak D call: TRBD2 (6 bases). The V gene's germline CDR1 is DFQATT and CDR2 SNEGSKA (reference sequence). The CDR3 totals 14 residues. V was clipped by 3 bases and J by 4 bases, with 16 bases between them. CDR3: CSARAGNSVYEQYF. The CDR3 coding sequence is TGCAGTGCTAGGGCGGGGAATTCCGTTTACGAGCAGTACTTC.

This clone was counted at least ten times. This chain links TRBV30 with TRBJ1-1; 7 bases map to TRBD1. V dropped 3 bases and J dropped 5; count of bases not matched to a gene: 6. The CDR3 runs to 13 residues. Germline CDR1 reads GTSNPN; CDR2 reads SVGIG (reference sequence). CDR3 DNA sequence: TGTGCCTGGAGGGAAGGGGGCCGTACTGAAGCTTTCTTT. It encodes CAWREGGRTEAFF.

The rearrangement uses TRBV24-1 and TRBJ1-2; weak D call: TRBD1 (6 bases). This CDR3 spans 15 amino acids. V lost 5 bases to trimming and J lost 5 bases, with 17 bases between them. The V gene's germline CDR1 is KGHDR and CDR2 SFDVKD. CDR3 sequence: CATSGTGAKGYGYTF. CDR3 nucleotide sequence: TGTGCCACCAGTGGAACGGGGGCAAAGGGATATGGCTACACCTTC.

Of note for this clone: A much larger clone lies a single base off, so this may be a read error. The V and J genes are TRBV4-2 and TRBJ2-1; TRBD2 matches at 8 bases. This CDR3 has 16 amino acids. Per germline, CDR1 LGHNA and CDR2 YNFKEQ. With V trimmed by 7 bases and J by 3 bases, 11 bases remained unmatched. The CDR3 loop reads CASIFTPSGFYNEQFF. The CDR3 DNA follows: TGTGCCAGCATTTTCACCCCTAGCGGGTTCTACAATGAGCAGTTCTTC.

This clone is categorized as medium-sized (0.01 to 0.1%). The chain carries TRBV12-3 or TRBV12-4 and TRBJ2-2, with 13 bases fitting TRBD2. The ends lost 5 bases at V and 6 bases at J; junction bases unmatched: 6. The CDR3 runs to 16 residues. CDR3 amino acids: CASSRLAGGMAGELFF. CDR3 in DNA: TGTGCCAGCAGTCGACTAGCGGGGGGCATGGCCGGGGAGCTGTTTTTT.

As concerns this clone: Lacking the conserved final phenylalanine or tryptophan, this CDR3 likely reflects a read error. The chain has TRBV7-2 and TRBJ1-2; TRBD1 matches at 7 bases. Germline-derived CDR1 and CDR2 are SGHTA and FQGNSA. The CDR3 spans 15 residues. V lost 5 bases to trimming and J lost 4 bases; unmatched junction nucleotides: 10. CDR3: CASSSPDRAAYGYTL. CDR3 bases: TGTGCCAGCAGCAGCCCTGACAGGGCCGCCTATGGCTACACCCTC.